This T cell receptor (beta chain) emerged from a study of T cell responses to AZD1222 COVID-19 vaccine. The study's findings and limits: Donors were mostly white British, more females; clonal diversity possibly underestimated. None of the repertoires were sampled until the peak T cell response had passed. Once two AZD1222 doses were given, Spike-specific TCR breadth and depth went up.

Method: immunoSEQ multiplex PCR; TCRdb's copy keeps in-frame clones and lacks some. The data contain about 100,000 clones, about 86% of them singletons. The J segment lost 4 bases and the V segment lost 5 bases, leaving 11 bases of the junction unmatched. Germline V lookup: CDR1 SGHRS, CDR2 YFSETQ. This CDR3 comprises 17 residues. A word on this clone: The antigen is unknown.

This TCR was recovered from an adult in good health. The chain joins TRBV5-1 to TRBJ2-2; 10 nucleotides align to TRBD1. Sequencing was performed on peripheral blood, taken on day 0 of AZD1222 vaccination. CDR3 sequence reads: CASRTNPGQGGTGELFF. In DNA form, the CDR3 reads TGCGCCAGCAGGACAAACCCCGGACAGGGGGGCACCGGGGAGCTGTTTTTT.